These 15 T cell receptor beta chains came from one sample sequenced in a study of blood T cells in healthy people across ages. It was with a sample-barcoded 5' primer and a J-beta primer mix that a second PCR of roughly 6 to 12 cycles was run. One entry per CDR3 protein results from TCRdb running MiXCR on the 5' RACE reads. The table lists hundreds of thousands of distinct CDR3 sequences, about 21% of them singletons. Sample: blood. The source is a man in his 70s in good health.

The chain combines TRBV29-1 with TRBJ2-2; 7 bases agree with TRBD1. This CDR3 comprises 12 residues. J was trimmed by 6 bases and V by 7 bases; bases with no gene match: 5. Germline loops: CDR1 SQVTM, CDR2 ANQGSEA. CDR3 residues: CSATGVAGELFF. As DNA, the CDR3 is TGCAGCGCTACAGGGGTCGCCGGGGAGCTGTTTTTT.

The chain uses TRBV5-1 and TRBJ2-3, with D perhaps matching TRBD2 (5 bases). CDR1 and CDR2 from the germline V gene are SGHRS and YFSETQ. V dropped 0 bases and J dropped 7 bases, with 12 bases sitting between them. The CDR3 covers 14 residues. The CDR3 spells CASSLGEGSNTQYF. In DNA, the CDR3 is TGCGCCAGCAGCTTGGGTGAGGGATCCAATACGCAGTATTTT.

This clonotype was counted between two and nine times. The chain recombines TRBV27 with TRBJ2-2; 10 bases align to TRBD2. This CDR3 has 20 amino acids. The J segment lost 0 bases and the V segment lost 3 bases, leaving 13 bases of the junction unmatched. Germline V gene sequence: CDR1 MNHEY, CDR2 SMNVEV (reference sequence). CDR3 nucleotide sequence: TGTGCCAGCAGTTTGTATGGACTAGCGGATAAGTTCGCGAACACCGGGGAGCTGTTTTTT. Translation gives CASSLYGLADKFANTGELFF.

The rearrangement joins TRBV25-1 to TRBJ2-5; D might be TRBD1 (5 bases). This CDR3 contains 16 residues. The germline gives CDR1 MGHDK, CDR2 SYGVNS. Trimming removed 1 base at V and 2 bases at J, with 14 bases between. CDR3 nucleotides: TGTGCCAGCAGTGAATCCAGTGCGGCAGGGCAAGAGACCCAGTACTTC. This gives the protein CASSESSAAGQETQYF.

This sequence joins TRBV5-1 and TRBJ1-1, with 7 positions matching TRBD1. The CDR3 consists of 13 residues. With 4 bases clipped from V and 6 bases from J, the junction kept 6 bases outside the gene matches. Germline CDR1 reads SGHRS; CDR2 reads YFSETQ. CDR3 DNA sequence: TGCGCCAGCAGCCCCGACAGGGTTGCTGAAGCTTTCTTT. Its protein is CASSPDRVAEAFF.

Concerning this clonotype itself: The germline gene is not matched at one end of the junction; a read error may be the cause. V and J are TRBV6-5 and TRBJ2-7, with D tentatively TRBD2 (5 bases). Germline V lookup: CDR1 MNHEY, CDR2 SVGAGI. This CDR3 comprises 14 residues. The chain's CDR3 is CASTESAVSYGQYF. CDR3 bases: TGTGCCAGCACTGAGTCAGCGGTCTCCTACGGGCAGTACTTC.

This clonotype was counted ten times or more. The chain carries TRBV2 and TRBJ2-1; TRBD2 might be the D (5 bases). The assigned J gene may be wrong: the sequence end matches TRBJ2-5 better. Germline assignment: CDR1 SNHLY and CDR2 FYNNEI. The CDR3 contains 12 residues. CDR3 sequence: CASSASGKTQYF. In DNA, the CDR3 is TGTGCCAGCAGTGCGTCCGGGAAGACCCAGTACTTC.

Of note for this clonotype: An end of the junction differs from the germline gene, which may be a read error. The rearrangement uses TRBV24-1 and TRBJ1-5; D uncertain. Germline V lookup: CDR1 KGHDR, CDR2 SFDVKD. This CDR3 spans 18 amino acids. The CDR3, as DNA: TGTGCCACCAGTGCCCGGGCCGAGGTGCTTTATAGCAATCAGCCCCAACATTTT. Its protein is CATSARAEVLYSNQPQHF.

The chain combines TRBV12-3 or TRBV12-4 with TRBJ2-5; TRBD2 aligns across 10 bases. Unmatched junction bases numbered 10, after V lost 5 bases and J lost 4 bases. There are 16 residues in the CDR3. The CDR3: CASSTPGTSDLETQYF. The CDR3 coding sequence is TGTGCCAGCAGTACCCCCGGGACTAGCGACTTAGAGACCCAGTACTTC.

This clonotype was seen only a few times. The chain is built from TRBV3-1 and TRBJ2-1; D ambiguous. V gave up 1 base and J gave up 0 bases, with 7 bases separating them. Germline loops: CDR1 LGHDT, CDR2 YNNKEL (reference sequence). This CDR3 spans 15 amino acids. This CDR3 is CASSQVASSYNEQFF. The CDR3 nucleotides read TGTGCCAGCAGCCAAGTGGCCAGCTCCTACAATGAGCAGTTCTTC.

The genes are TRBV3-1 and TRBJ2-2; 8 nucleotides align to TRBD1. The CDR3 contains 14 residues. Trimming removed 2 bases from V and 5 bases from J; junction bases left unmatched: 1. Per germline, CDR1 LGHDT and CDR2 YNNKEL (reference sequence). The CDR3 is CASSQQGATGELFF. CDR3 nucleotides: TGTGCCAGCAGCCAACAGGGGGCGACCGGGGAGCTGTTTTTT.

This clonotype was seen only a few times. The chain uses TRBV20-1 and TRBJ2-1; the D gene is possibly TRBD2 (6 bases). This CDR3 is 12 amino acids long. The V gene's germline CDR1 is DFQATT and CDR2 SNEGSKA (reference sequence). Between the trimmed V and J ends, which lost 5 bases and 4 bases, there was a span of 9 bases. The CDR3 loop reads CSAAGPYNEQFF. The CDR3 nucleotides are TGCAGTGCTGCGGGACCGTACAATGAGCAGTTCTTC.

This clonotype was observed a handful of times. The chain uses TRBV27 and TRBJ2-5, with 13 bases aligning to TRBD2. CDR3 length: 16 amino acids. The germline V gene has CDR1 MNHEY and CDR2 SMNVEV (reference sequence). Unmatched junction bases numbered 8, after V lost 5 bases and J lost 5 bases. This CDR3 is CASSPRTSGSGETQYF. DNA of the CDR3: TGTGCCAGCAGTCCTCGGACTAGCGGGAGTGGCGAGACCCAGTACTTC.

The chain recombines TRBV20-1 with TRBJ2-5, with a possible D match to TRBD2 (6 bases). The J call may be faulty, since TRBJ2-7 better matches the DNA end. Per the germline V gene, CDR1 is DFQATT and CDR2 is SNEGSKA (reference sequence). The CDR3 is 13 amino acids. The CDR3 is CSAYSGLGYEQYF. The CDR3 region has the DNA TGCAGTGCTTACTCGGGACTGGGGTACGAGCAGTACTTC.

As regards this clonotype: A clone one base away is much larger, so this may be a read error. V is TRBV7-2 and J is TRBJ2-5; D is uncertain. Judging by the DNA end, TRBJ2-1 fits better; the J call may be wrong. Germline CDR1 SGHTA, CDR2 FQGNSA. This CDR3 comprises 12 residues. In nucleotides, the CDR3 is TGTGCCAGCGGCCCCACTGTGAATGAGCAGTTCTTC. Translation gives CASGPTVNEQFF.